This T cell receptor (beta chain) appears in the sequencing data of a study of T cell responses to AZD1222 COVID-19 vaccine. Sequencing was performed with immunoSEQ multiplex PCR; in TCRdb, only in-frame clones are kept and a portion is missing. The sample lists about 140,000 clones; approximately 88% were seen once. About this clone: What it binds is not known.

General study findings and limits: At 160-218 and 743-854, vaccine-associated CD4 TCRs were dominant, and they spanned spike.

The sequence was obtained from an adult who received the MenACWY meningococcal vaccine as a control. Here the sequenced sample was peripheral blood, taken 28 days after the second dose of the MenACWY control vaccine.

The CDR3: CASSAEAGGSPLHF. The CDR3 DNA sequence: TGTGCCAGCAGTGCTGAGGCAGGGGGGTCACCCCTCCACTTT. The chain has TRBV2 and TRBJ1-6; TRBD1 matches at 7 bases. Unmatched junction bases numbered 7, after V lost 4 bases and J lost 10 bases. CDR1 and CDR2 from the germline V gene are SNHLY and FYNNEI. This CDR3 is 14 amino acids long.